This T cell receptor (beta chain) was profiled in a study of Ad26.COV2.S vaccination and SARS-CoV-2 variants. About the study: Donor had been placed in the Ad26.COV2.S arm of the COV1001 trial. Ad26.COV2.S given intramuscularly, once or twice 56 days apart.

Turning to this clone: Antigen unknown.

The CDR3 totals 13 residues. Trimming removed 6 bases at V and 7 bases at J, with 13 bases between. The germline V gene has CDR1 SEHNR and CDR2 FQNEAQ (reference sequence). The treatment denotes: around 19 received Ad26.COV2.S at low or high dose, single or two shots; about 5 received placebo; per-sample allocation not given. Sampling occurred on day 63 after the first vaccine or placebo injection. Study results and limitations: Spike-specific TCR breadth in vaccine recipients exceeded that seen in placebo recipients.

The method was immunoSEQ multiplex PCR; TCRdb's version includes in-frame clones alone and lacks a portion of them. The sample contains roughly 380,000 clones, roughly 84% of which appear only once. Specimen: peripheral blood, collected in a trial of Ad26.COV2.S vaccine versus placebo. This chain joins TRBV7-9 and TRBJ2-1; no reliable D call. The receptor comes from a person between 18 and 59 years old who received the Ad26.COV2.S COVID-19 vaccine or a placebo. CDR3 protein: CASSYTTENEQFF. The CDR3 bases are TGTGCCAGCAGTTACACTACGGAGAATGAGCAGTTCTTC.